This T cell receptor beta chain was sequenced for a study of blood T cell repertoires in COVID-19. Study-level background: Samples of COVID-19 (acute and convalescent) were obtained from the United States, Italy and Spain. T cells, B-cell-depleted T cells, or PBMCs supplied cDNA or gDNA.

In the original workflow: Researchers report that nucleated cell counts were estimated from reference gene primer amplification. Sequencing was performed with immunoSEQ multiplex PCR; in TCRdb, only in-frame clones are kept and a portion is missing. V and J calls and clone size come straight from that table; D and trimming were deduced from the DNA. The data contain 200,000 to 300,000 clones, 80% to 85% of them singletons. The clonotype originates from a man aged 35-49 years with acute or convalescent COVID-19. The sample taken for sequencing was peripheral blood.

Written as DNA, the CDR3 is TGTGCCAGCAGGCCGACTAGCGGGAGCACAGATACGCAGTATTTT. Its protein product is CASRPTSGSTDTQYF. V and J are TRBV7-9 and TRBJ2-3, with 10 bases aligning to TRBD2. The CDR3 consists of 15 residues. Germline CDR1 SEHNR, CDR2 FQNEAQ (reference sequence). V was clipped by 6 bases and J by 0 bases; unmatched bases: 3.